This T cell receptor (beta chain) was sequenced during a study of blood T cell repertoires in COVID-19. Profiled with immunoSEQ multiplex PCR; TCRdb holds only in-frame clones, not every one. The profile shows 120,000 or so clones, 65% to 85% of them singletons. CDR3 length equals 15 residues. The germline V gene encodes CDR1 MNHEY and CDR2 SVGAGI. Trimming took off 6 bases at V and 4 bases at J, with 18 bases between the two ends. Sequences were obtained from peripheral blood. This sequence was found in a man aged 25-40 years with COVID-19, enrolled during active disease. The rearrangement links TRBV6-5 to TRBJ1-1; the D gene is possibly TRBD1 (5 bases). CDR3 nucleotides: TGTGCCAGCAGCCTGAGTGGGGCAGGGCCCACTGAAGCTTTCTTT. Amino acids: CASSLSGAGPTEAFF.